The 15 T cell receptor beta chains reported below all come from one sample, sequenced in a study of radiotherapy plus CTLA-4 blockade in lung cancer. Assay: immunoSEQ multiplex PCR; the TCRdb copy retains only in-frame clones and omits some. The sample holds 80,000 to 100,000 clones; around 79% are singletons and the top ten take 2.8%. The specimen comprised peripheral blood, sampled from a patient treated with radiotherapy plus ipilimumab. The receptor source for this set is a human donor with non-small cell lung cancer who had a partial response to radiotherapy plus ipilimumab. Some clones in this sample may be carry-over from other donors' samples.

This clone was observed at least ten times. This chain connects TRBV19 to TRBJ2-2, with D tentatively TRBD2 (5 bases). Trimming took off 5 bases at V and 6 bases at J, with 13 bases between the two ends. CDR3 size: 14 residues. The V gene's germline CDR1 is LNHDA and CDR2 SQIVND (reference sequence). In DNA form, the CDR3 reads TGTGCCAGTAGTCCCGGGCGGGTTCCCGGGGAGCTGTTTTTT. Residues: CASSPGRVPGELFF. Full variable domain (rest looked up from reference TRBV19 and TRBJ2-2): DGGITQSPKYLFRKEGQNVTLSCEQNLNHDAMYWYRQDPGQGLRLIYYSQIVNDFQKGDIAEGYSVSREKKESFPLTVTSAQKNPTAFYLCASSPGRVPGELFFGEGSRLTVL.

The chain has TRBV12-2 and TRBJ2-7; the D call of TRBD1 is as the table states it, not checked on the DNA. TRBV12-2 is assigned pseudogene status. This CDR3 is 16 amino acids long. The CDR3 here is CASRNKTAHSFYEQYF. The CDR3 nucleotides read TGTGCAAGTCGCAATAAAACAGCACACTCCTTCTACGAGCAGTACTTC.

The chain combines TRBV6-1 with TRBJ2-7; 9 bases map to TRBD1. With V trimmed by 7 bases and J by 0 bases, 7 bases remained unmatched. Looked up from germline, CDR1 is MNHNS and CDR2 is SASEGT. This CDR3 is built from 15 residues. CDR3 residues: CASNPGQGYSYEQYF. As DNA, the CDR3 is TGTGCCAGCAACCCGGGACAGGGCTACTCCTACGAGCAGTACTTC.

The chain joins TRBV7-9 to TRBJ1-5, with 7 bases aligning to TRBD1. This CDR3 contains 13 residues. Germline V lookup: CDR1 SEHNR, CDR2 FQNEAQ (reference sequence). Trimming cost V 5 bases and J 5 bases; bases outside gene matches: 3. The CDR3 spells CASSTGVDQPQHF. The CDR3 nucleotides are TGTGCCAGCAGCACAGGGGTGGATCAGCCCCAGCATTTT.

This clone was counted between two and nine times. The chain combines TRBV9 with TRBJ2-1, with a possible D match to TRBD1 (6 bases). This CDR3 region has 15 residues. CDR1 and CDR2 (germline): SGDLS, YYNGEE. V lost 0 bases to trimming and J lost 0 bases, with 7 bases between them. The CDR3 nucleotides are TGTGCCAGCAGCGTAGAGACAGGCTCCTACAATGAGCAGTTCTTC. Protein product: CASSVETGSYNEQFF.

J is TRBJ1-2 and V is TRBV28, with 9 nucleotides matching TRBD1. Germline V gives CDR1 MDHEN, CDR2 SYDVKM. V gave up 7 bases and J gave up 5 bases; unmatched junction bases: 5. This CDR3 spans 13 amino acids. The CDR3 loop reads CASTGTGPYGYTF. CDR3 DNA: TGTGCCAGCACCGGGACAGGGCCTTATGGCTACACCTTC.

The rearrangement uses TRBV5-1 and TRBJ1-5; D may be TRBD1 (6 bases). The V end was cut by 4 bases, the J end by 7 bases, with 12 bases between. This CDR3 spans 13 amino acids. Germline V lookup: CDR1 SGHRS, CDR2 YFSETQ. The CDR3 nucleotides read TGCGCCAGCAGCCTTGGGGGCCGGCAGCCCCAGCATTTT. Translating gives CASSLGGRQPQHF.

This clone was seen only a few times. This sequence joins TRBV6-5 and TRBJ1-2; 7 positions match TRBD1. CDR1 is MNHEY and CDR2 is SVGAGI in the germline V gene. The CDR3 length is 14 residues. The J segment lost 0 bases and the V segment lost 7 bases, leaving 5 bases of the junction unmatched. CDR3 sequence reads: CASIRDRANYGYTF. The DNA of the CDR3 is TGTGCCAGCATCCGGGACAGAGCTAACTATGGCTACACCTTC.

CDR3 DNA sequence: TGCGCCAGCAGCTGGACAGGGGGCAAGGATCAGCCCCAGCATTTT. Translation: CASSWTGGKDQPQHF. V usage is TRBV5-1 and J usage is TRBJ1-5, with TRBD1 matching 11 bases. Trimming took 3 bases from V and 5 from J; bases not matched to a gene: 4. Germline V lookup: CDR1 SGHRS, CDR2 YFSETQ. This CDR3 comprises 15 residues.

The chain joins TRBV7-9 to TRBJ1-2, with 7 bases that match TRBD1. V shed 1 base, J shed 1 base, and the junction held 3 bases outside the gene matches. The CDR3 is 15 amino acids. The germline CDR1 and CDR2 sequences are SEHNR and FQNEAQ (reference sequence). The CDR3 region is CASSLGQGFNYGYTF. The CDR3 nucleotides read TGTGCCAGCAGCTTAGGACAGGGCTTTAACTATGGCTACACCTTC.

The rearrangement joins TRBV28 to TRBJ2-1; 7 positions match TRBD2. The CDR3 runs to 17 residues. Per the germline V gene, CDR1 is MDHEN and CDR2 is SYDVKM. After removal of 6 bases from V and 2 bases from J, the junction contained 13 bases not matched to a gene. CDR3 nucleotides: TGTGCCAGCAGGACGGGGTGGGGGAGGGGCCCCTACAATGAGCAGTTCTTC. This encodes CASRTGWGRGPYNEQFF. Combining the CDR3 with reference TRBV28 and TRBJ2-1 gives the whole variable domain DVKVTQSSRYLVKRTGEKVFLECVQDMDHENMFWYRQDPGLGLRLIYFSYDVKMKEKGDIPEGYSVSREKKERFSLILESASTNQTSMYLCASRTGWGRGPYNEQFFGPGTRLTVL.

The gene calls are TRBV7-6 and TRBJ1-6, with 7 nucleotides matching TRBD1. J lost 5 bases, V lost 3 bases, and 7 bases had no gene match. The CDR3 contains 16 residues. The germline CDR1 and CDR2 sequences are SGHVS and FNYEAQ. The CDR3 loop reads CASSLVGTGDNSPLHF. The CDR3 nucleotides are TGTGCCAGCAGCTTGGTGGGCACAGGGGATAATTCACCCCTCCACTTT.

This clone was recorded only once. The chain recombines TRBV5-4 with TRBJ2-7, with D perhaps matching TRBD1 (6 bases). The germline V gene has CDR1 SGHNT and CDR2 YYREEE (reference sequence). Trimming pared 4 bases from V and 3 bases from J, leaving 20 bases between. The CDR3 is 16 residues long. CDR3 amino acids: CASSADGTKVSYEQYF. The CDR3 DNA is TGTGCCAGCAGCGCAGACGGGACAAAGGTCAGCTACGAGCAGTACTTC. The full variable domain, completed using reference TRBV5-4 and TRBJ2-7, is ETGVTQSPTHLIKTRGQQVTLRCSSQSGHNTVSWYQQALGQGPQFIFQYYREEENGRGNFPPRFSGLQFPNYSSELNVNALELDDSALYLCASSADGTKVSYEQYFGPGTRLTVT.

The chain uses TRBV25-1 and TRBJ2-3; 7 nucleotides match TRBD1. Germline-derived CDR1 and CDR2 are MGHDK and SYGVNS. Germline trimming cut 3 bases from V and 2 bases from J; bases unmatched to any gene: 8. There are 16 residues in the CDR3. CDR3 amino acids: CASSDLSGTATDTQYF. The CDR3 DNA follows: TGTGCCAGCAGTGATCTCTCTGGGACAGCCACAGATACGCAGTATTTT. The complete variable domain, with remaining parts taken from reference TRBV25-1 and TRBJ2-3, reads EADIYQTPRYLVIGTGKKITLECSQTMGHDKMYWYQQDPGMELHLIHYSYGVNSTEKGDLSSESTVSRIRTEHFPLTLESARPSHTSQYLCASSDLSGTATDTQYFGPGTRLTVL.

The CDR3 nucleotides are TGTGCCAGCAGCAGAGACAGGGGGTCTGGGACTGAAGCTTTCTTT. This codes for CASSRDRGSGTEAFF. This chain links TRBV7-8 with TRBJ1-1; 9 nucleotides align to TRBD1. V lost 5 bases to trimming and J lost 5 bases; unmatched junction nucleotides: 9. The CDR3 sequence is 15 residues long. The germline V gene encodes CDR1 SGHVS and CDR2 FQNEAQ.